This T cell receptor beta chain was observed in a study of fetal regulatory T cell absence and autoimmunity. As regards this clone: Its antigen is still unknown.

Repertoires were generated with immunoSEQ multiplex PCR, while TCRdb's copy carries only in-frame clones and drops some. The table lists some 50,000 clones, around 85% of them singletons. This CDR3 has 16 residues. Trimming cost V 0 bases and J 5 bases; bases outside gene matches: 7. Germline lookup yields CDR1 SGDLS and CDR2 YYNGEE. Study results and limitations: In IPEX, the enrichment was taken to support antigen-driven autoimmunity before birth. Some top pancreas TCR clones were over 80-fold enriched versus cord blood.

Sample: cord blood. The chain uses TRBV9 and TRBJ2-3; 9 nucleotides match TRBD2. The clonotype comes from a newborn boy with IPEX syndrome. As DNA, the CDR3 is TGTGCCAGCAGCGTAGCGGCGGGGGGGCAGAGAGATACGCAGTATTTT. Amino acid sequence: CASSVAAGGQRDTQYF.